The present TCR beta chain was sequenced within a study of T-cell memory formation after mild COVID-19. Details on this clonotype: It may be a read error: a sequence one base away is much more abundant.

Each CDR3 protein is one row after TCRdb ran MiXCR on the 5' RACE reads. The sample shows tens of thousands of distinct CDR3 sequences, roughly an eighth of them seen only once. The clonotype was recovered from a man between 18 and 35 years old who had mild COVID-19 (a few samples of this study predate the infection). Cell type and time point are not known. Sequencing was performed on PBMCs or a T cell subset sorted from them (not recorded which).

The CDR3: CASSLVPRPSGANVLTF. The DNA for the CDR3 is TGTGCCAGCAGCTTAGTACCCCGCCCCTCTGGGGCCAACGTCCTGACTTTC. This chain uses TRBV7-8 with TRBJ2-6; D is ambiguous. This CDR3 is 17 amino acids long. Germline CDR1 and CDR2: SGHVS and FQNEAQ. Deletions cut 1 base from V and 0 bases from J, with 10 bases between.